One and the same sample provided the 16 T cell receptor beta chains below, sequenced in a study of blood T cells in healthy people across ages. A second PCR, run for about 6 to 11 cycles, used a sample-barcoded 5' primer plus a J-beta primer mix. TCRdb reprocessed the 5' RACE reads with MiXCR, giving one entry per CDR3 protein. Of over a million distinct CDR3 sequences listed, around 39% are singletons. The specimen sequenced was blood. Receptors were obtained from a woman aged 18-30 years in good health.

In its sample, this clonotype was seen a few times. The V and J genes are TRBV9 and TRBJ2-1, with 8 bases matching TRBD2. The junction had 5 bases not matched to a gene; V was cut back by 0 bases and J by 6 bases. The CDR3 spans 15 residues. Germline assignment: CDR1 SGDLS and CDR2 YYNGEE. DNA of the CDR3: TGTGCCAGCAGCGTAGAGGGACTAGTTCTCAATGAGCAGTTCTTC. It codes for CASSVEGLVLNEQFF.

V usage is TRBV6-5 and J usage is TRBJ2-4; possibly TRBD2 for D (5 bases). The J call is in doubt because the DNA end fits TRBJ2-5 better. The CDR3 runs 13 residues. Germline V gene lookup returns CDR1 MNHEY and CDR2 SVGAGI. The CDR3 is CASRRLSEETQYF. In DNA, the CDR3 is TGTGCCAGCAGGAGACTTAGCGAAGAGACCCAGTACTTC.

The chain combines TRBV20-1 with TRBJ2-1; 12 bases align to TRBD2. The CDR3 has 14 amino acids. The germline CDR1 and CDR2 sequences are DFQATT and SNEGSKA (reference sequence). The J segment lost 4 bases and the V segment lost 6 bases, leaving 4 bases of the junction unmatched. The CDR3 here is CSASSGRGYNEQFF. For the CDR3, the DNA is TGCAGTGCGTCTAGCGGGAGGGGATACAATGAGCAGTTCTTC.

The chain combines TRBV28 with TRBJ2-7, with TRBD1 identical over 7 bases. CDR1 is MDHEN, CDR2 SYDVKM, per germline. This CDR3 contains 14 residues. Unmatched junction bases numbered 4, after V lost 3 bases and J lost 2 bases. CDR3 sequence: CASSFTGAPYEQYF. The CDR3, as DNA: TGTGCCAGCAGTTTTACAGGGGCGCCCTACGAGCAGTACTTC.

This chain joins TRBV20-1 and TRBJ1-2; D uncertain. Looked up from germline, CDR1 is DFQATT and CDR2 is SNEGSKA (reference sequence). V was cut by 8 bases and J by 1 base, with 17 bases left in between. CDR3 length: 14 amino acids. CDR3 nucleotide sequence: TGCAGTCCCCTGGACGGGGTATTTAACTATGGCTACACCTTC. Protein product: CSPLDGVFNYGYTF.

V usage is TRBV7-9 and J usage is TRBJ2-3; TRBD2 aligns across 11 bases. The germline V gene encodes CDR1 SEHNR and CDR2 FQNEAQ (reference sequence). The V and J ends lost 5 bases and 4 bases, in that order; junction bases with no gene match: 5. This CDR3 is built from 15 residues. CDR3 nucleotide sequence: TGTGCCAGCAGCCGACTAGCGGGACTCGCAGATACGCAGTATTTT. This codes for CASSRLAGLADTQYF. Looking up the rest from reference TRBV7-9 and TRBJ2-3 gives the full variable domain: DTGVSQNPRHKITKRGQNVTFRCDPISEHNRLYWYRQTLGQGPEFLTYFQNEAQLEKSRLLSDRFSAERPKGSFSTLEIQRTEQGDSAMYLCASSRLAGLADTQYFGPGTRLTVL.

This clonotype was seen a few times. The chain carries TRBV27 and TRBJ2-7; D unresolved. V dropped 6 bases and J dropped 2 bases, with 11 bases sitting between them. CDR3 size: 13 residues. Germline-derived CDR1 and CDR2 are MNHEY and SMNVEV (reference sequence). CDR3 residues: CASSQRPTYEQYF. The CDR3 coding sequence is TGTGCCAGCAGCCAACGACCGACCTACGAGCAGTACTTC.

This clonotype was observed a handful of times. This sequence joins TRBV5-1 and TRBJ2-1; 9 nucleotides agree with TRBD1. Looked up from germline, CDR1 is SGHRS and CDR2 is YFSETQ. With V trimmed by 4 bases and J by 2 bases, 10 bases remained unmatched. The CDR3 consists of 17 residues. As DNA, the CDR3 is TGCGCCAGCAGCAACTCTCGGACAGGGGAGGCCTACAATGAGCAGTTCTTC. It yields the protein CASSNSRTGEAYNEQFF.

The CDR3 is CASSVTGINYGYTF. CDR3 DNA: TGTGCCAGCAGTGTTACCGGGATTAACTATGGCTACACCTTC. V is TRBV6-6 and J is TRBJ1-2; D is unresolved. V lost 5 bases, J lost 1 base, and 11 bases lay in between. The germline V gene has CDR1 MNHNY and CDR2 SVGAGI (reference sequence). There are 14 residues in the CDR3.

The sample holds a few counts of this clonotype. The chain uses TRBV4-2 and TRBJ2-3; a possible D gene is TRBD1 (6 bases). V was pared by 2 bases and J by 2 bases, with 11 bases between. This CDR3 comprises 15 residues. CDR1 is LGHNA, CDR2 YNFKEQ, per germline. This chain's CDR3 is CASSQSWTDTDTQYF. The CDR3 nucleotides are TGTGCCAGCAGCCAAAGCTGGACAGACACAGATACGCAGTATTTT.

This clonotype came up a few times. V and J are TRBV14 and TRBJ2-1; D might be TRBD2 (6 bases). This CDR3 region has 15 residues. In germline, CDR1 is SGHDN, CDR2 FVKESK. Trimming stripped 4 bases from V and 3 bases from J, with 13 bases between. CDR3 nucleotides: TGTGCCAGCAGCCCCAGGAGCGGGTTCTACAATGAGCAGTTCTTC. Its protein product is CASSPRSGFYNEQFF. The whole variable domain, filled in from reference TRBV14 and TRBJ2-1, reads EAGVTQFPSHSVIEKGQTVTLRCDPISGHDNLYWYRRVMGKEIKFLLHFVKESKQDESGMPNNRFLAERTGGTYSTLKVQPAELEDSGVYFCASSPRSGFYNEQFFGPGTRLTVL.

This sequence joins TRBV5-8 and TRBJ1-2; no firm D call. This CDR3 has 13 residues. The germline V gene has CDR1 SGHTS and CDR2 YDEGEE. The V gene lost 4 bases and the J gene lost 8 bases, with 15 bases spanning the gap. CDR3 residues: CASSPLFGSGYTF. In nucleotides, the CDR3 is TGTGCCAGCAGCCCGCTCTTCGGGTCGGGCTACACCTTC. The whole variable domain, remainder taken from reference TRBV5-8 and TRBJ1-2, is EAGVTQSPTHLIKTRGQQATLRCSPISGHTSVYWYQQALGLGLQFLLWYDEGEERNRGNFPPRFSGRQFPNYSSELNVNALELEDSALYLCASSPLFGSGYTFGSGTRLTVV.

This rearrangement joins TRBV20-1 to TRBJ2-7; D could derive from TRBD1 or TRBD2 (5 bases each). Germline V gene data show CDR1 as DFQATT and CDR2 as SNEGSKA (reference sequence). Trimming shortened V by 3 bases and J by 0 bases, and 9 bases separated the two germline ends. The CDR3 is 13 residues long. This CDR3 is CSARGEFSYEQYF. The DNA of the CDR3 is TGCAGTGCTAGGGGGGAGTTCTCCTACGAGCAGTACTTC.

A remark on this clonotype: Given the absence of the conserved phenylalanine or tryptophan at the CDR3 end, a read error is likely. This rearrangement joins TRBV6-5 to TRBJ2-3, with D possibly matching TRBD2 (7 bases). V lost 0 bases and J 3 bases, leaving 25 bases between the germline ends. The CDR3 extends over 20 amino acids. In germline, CDR1 is MNHEY, CDR2 SVGAGI. This chain's CDR3 is CASSYSGRGFAGEGTDTQYS. In DNA form, the CDR3 reads TGTGCCAGCAGTTACTCAGGCAGGGGATTCGCGGGGGAAGGGACAGATACGCAGTATTCT.

V gene TRBV6-6 combines with J gene TRBJ2-1; 7 bases line up with TRBD2. The J call may be incorrect, as the DNA end agrees better with TRBJ2-7. Germline V gives CDR1 MNHNY, CDR2 SVGAGI (reference sequence). There are 16 residues in the CDR3. The CDR3 region is CASTGLAALSYNEQYF. CDR3 nucleotides: TGTGCCAGCACCGGGCTAGCGGCCCTGTCCTACAATGAGCAGTACTTC.

There are a few counts of this clonotype. This chain joins TRBV4-1 and TRBJ2-7; TRBD1 aligns across 7 bases. V trimming: 1 base; J trimming: 6 bases; junction bases outside the gene matches: 6. Germline V CDR1 and CDR2: MGHRA, YSYEKL. The CDR3 loop spans 14 amino acids. CDR3 amino acids: CASSQGDSILEQYF. CDR3 coding DNA: TGCGCCAGCAGCCAAGGGGACAGTATCCTCGAGCAGTACTTC.